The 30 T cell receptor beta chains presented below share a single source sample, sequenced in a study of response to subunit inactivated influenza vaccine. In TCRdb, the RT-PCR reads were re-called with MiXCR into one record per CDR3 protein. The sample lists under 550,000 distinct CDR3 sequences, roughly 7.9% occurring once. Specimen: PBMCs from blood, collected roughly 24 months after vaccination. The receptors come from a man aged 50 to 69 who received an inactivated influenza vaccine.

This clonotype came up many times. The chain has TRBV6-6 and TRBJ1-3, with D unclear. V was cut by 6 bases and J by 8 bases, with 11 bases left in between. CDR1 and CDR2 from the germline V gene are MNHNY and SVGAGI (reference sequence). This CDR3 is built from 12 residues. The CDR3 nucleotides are TGTGCCAGCAGGCCACGGGAAGACACCATATATTTT. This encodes CASRPREDTIYF.

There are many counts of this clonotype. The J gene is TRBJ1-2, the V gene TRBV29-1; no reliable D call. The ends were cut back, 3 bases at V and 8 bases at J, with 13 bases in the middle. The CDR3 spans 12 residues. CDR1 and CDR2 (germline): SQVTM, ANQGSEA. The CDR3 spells CSVEDFKWGYTF. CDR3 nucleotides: TGCAGCGTTGAGGACTTCAAGTGGGGCTACACCTTC.

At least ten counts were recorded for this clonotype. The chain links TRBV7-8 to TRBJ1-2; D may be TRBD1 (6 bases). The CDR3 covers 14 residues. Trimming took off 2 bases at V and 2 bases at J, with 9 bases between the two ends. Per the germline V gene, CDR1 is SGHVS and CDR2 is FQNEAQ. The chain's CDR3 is CASSLRRGNYGYTF. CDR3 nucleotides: TGTGCCAGCAGCTTAAGGAGGGGGAACTATGGCTACACCTTC.

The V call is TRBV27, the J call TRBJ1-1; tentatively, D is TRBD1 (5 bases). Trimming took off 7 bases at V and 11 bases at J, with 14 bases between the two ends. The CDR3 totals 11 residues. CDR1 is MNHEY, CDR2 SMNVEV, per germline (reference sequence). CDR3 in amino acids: CASTFRQPAFF. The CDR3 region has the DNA TGTGCCAGCACTTTCCGACAGCCCGCTTTCTTT.

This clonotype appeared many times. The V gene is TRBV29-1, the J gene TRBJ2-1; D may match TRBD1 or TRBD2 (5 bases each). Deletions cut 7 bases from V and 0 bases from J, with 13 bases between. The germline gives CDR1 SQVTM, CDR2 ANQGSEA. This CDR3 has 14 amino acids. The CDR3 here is CSGSGTPSYNEQFF. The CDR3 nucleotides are TGCAGCGGCTCCGGGACGCCCTCCTACAATGAGCAGTTCTTC.

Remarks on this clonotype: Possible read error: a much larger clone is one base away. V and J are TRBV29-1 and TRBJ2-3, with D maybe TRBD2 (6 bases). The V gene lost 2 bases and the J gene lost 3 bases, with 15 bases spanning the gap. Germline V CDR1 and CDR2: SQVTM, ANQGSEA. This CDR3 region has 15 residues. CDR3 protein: CSVESGDLYTDTQYF. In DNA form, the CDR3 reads TGCAGCGTTGAATCGGGGGATCTATATACAGATACGCAGTATTTT.

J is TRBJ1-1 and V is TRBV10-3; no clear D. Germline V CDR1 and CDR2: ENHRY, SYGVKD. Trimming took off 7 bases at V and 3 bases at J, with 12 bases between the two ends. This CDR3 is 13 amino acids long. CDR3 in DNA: TGTGCCATCATGGGCAGGTGGGACACTGAAGCTTTCTTT. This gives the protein CAIMGRWDTEAFF.

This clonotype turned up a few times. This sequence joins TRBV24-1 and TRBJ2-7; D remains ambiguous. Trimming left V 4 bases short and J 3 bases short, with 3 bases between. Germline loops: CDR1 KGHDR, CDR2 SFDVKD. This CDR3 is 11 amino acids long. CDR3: CATSDDYEQYF. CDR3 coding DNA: TGTGCCACCAGTGACGACTACGAGCAGTACTTC.

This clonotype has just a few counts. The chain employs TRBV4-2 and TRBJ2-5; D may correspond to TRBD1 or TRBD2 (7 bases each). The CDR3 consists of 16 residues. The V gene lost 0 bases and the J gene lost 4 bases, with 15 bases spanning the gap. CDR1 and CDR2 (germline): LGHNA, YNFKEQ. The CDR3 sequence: CASSQEIRGGRETQYF. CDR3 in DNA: TGTGCCAGCAGCCAAGAGATCAGGGGGGGTCGAGAGACCCAGTACTTC.

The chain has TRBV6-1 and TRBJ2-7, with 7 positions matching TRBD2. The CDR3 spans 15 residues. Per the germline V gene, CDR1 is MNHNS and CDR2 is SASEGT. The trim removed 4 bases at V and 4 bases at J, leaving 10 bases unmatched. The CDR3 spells CASSVMGLSDYEQYF. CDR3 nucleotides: TGTGCCAGCAGTGTTATGGGACTATCCGATTACGAGCAGTACTTC.

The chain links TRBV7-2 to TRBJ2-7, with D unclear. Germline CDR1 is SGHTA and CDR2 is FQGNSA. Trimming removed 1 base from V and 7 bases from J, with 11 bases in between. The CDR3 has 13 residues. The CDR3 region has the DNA TGTGCCAGCAGCTTAGTAAGCGCTCGGGAGCAGTACTTC. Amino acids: CASSLVSAREQYF.

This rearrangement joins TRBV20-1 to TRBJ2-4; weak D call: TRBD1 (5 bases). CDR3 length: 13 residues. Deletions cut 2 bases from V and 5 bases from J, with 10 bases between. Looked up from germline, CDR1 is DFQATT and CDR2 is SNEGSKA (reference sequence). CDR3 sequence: CSARLQGENIQYF. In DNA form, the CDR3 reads TGCAGTGCTAGACTCCAGGGTGAAAACATTCAGTACTTC.

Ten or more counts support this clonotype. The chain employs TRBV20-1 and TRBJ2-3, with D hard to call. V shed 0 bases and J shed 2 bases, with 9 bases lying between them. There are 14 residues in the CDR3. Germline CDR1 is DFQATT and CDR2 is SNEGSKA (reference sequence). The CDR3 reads CSARDPKSTDTQYF. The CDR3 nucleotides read TGCAGTGCTAGAGACCCCAAATCCACAGATACGCAGTATTTT.

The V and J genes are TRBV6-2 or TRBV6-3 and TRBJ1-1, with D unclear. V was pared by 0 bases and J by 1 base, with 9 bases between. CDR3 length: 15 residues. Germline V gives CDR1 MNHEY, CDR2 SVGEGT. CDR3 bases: TGTGCCAGCAGTTACTCCGGGATCGGGAACACTGAAGCTTTCTTT. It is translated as CASSYSGIGNTEAFF.

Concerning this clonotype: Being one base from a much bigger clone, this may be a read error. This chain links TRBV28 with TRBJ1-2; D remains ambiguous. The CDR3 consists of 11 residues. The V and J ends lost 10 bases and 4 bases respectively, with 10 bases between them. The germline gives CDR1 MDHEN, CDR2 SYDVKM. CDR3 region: CAIFFLYGYTF. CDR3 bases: TGTGCCATCTTCTTTCTCTATGGCTACACCTTC.

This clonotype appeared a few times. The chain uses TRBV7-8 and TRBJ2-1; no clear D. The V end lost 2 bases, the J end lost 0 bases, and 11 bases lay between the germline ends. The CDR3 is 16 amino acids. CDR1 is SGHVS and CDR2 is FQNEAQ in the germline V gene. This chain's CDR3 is CASSLSYESSYNEQFF. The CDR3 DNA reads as TGTGCCAGCAGCTTATCGTACGAGAGCTCCTACAATGAGCAGTTCTTC.

The CDR3 nucleotides are TGTGCCAGCAGCTTTGGCCCAGGGATTCCTGGCTACACCTTC. Translation gives CASSFGPGIPGYTF. V gene TRBV11-1 combines with J gene TRBJ1-2; D perhaps matches TRBD1 (5 bases). The CDR3 extends over 14 amino acids. V was clipped by 3 bases and J by 7 bases, with 15 bases between them. In germline, CDR1 is SGHAT, CDR2 FQDESV (reference sequence).

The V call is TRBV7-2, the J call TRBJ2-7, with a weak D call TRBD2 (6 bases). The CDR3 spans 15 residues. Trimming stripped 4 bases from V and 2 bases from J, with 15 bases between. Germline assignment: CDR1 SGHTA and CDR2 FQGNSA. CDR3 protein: CASSSSGGLTYEQYF. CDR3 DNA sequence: TGTGCCAGCAGCTCCAGCGGAGGGCTTACCTACGAGCAGTACTTC.

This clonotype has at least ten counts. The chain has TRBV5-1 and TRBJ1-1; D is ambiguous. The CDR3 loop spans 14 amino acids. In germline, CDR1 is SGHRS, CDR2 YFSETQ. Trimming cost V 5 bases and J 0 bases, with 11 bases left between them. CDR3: CASRGGLMNTEAFF. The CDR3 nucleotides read TGCGCCAGCAGGGGCGGACTAATGAACACTGAAGCTTTCTTT.

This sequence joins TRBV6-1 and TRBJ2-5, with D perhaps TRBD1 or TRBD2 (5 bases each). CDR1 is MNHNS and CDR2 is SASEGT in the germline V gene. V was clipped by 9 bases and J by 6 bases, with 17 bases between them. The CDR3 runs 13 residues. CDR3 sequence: CASRVTGPQTQYF. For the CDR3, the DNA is TGTGCCAGTCGGGTCACGGGACCACAGACCCAGTACTTC.

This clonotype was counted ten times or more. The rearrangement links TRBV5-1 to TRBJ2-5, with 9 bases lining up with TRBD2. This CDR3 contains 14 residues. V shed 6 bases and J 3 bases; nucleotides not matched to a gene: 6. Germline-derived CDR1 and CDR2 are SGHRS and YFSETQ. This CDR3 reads CASNGGRAEETQYF. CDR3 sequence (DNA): TGCGCCAGCAATGGCGGGAGGGCCGAAGAGACCCAGTACTTC.

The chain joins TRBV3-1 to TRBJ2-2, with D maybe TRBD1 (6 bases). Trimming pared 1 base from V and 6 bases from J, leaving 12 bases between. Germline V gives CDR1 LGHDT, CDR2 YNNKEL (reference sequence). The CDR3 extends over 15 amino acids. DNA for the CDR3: TGTGCCAGCAGCCAAGGGCAGGGGTCGTCCGGGGAGCTGTTTTTT. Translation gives CASSQGQGSSGELFF.

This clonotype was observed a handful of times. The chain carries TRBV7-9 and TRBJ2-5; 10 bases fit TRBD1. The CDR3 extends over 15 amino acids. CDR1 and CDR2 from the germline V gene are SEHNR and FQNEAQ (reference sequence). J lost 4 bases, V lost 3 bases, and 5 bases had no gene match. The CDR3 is CASSFDRGQGETQYF. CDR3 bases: TGTGCCAGCAGCTTTGACAGGGGGCAAGGAGAGACCCAGTACTTC.

The CDR3 region has the DNA TGTGCCAGCAGTCATGAACCGGGACACGCTCAGGGCGAGCAGTACTTC. Its translation: CASSHEPGHAQGEQYF. This chain links TRBV12-3 or TRBV12-4 with TRBJ2-7; D is perhaps TRBD1 (6 bases). The CDR3 is 16 amino acids. The V end was cut by 5 bases, the J end by 6 bases, with 23 bases between.

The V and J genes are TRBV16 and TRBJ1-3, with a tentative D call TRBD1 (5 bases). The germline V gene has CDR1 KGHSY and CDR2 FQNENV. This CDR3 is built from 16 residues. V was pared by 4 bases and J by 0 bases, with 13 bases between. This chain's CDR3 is CASSPQGGNSGNTIYF. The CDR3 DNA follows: TGTGCCAGCAGCCCCCAGGGCGGAAACTCTGGAAACACCATATATTTT.

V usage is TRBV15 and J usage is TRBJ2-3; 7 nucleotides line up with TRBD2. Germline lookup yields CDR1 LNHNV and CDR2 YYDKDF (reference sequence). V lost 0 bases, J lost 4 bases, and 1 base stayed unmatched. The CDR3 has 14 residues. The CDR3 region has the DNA TGTGCCACCAGCAGAGATCGGGGGGCAGATACGCAGTATTTT. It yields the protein CATSRDRGADTQYF.

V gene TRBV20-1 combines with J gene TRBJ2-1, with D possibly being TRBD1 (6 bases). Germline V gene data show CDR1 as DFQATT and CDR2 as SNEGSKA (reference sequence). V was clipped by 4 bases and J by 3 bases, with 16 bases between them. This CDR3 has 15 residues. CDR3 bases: TGCAGTGCTAAGACTTTTGGACAGAACTACAATGAGCAGTTCTTC. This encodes CSAKTFGQNYNEQFF.

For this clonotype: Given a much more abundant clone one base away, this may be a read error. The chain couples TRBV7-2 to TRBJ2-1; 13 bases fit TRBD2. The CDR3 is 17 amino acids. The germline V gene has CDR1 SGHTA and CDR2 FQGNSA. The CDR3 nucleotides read TGTGCCAGCAGCGTTCGGACTAGCGGGAGCAGTGAGAATGAGCAGCTCTTC. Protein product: CASSVRTSGSSENEQLF.

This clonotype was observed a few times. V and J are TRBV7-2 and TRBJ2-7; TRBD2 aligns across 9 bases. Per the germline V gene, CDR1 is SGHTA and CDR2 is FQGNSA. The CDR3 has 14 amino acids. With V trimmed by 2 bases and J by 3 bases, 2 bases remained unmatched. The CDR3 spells CASSLMRGGYEQYF. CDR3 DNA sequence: TGTGCCAGCAGCTTAATGCGGGGGGGCTACGAGCAGTACTTC.

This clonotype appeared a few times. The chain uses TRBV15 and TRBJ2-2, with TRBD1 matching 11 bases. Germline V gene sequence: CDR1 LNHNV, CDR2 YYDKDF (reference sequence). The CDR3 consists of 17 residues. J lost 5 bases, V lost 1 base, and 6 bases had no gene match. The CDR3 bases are TGTGCCACCAGCAGAGGAGGACAGGGGGCTCGAACCGGGGAGCTGTTTTTT. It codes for CATSRGGQGARTGELFF.